Sequencing of this TCR beta chain was carried out in a study of shared clonotypes between healthy human individuals. In germline, CDR1 is SQVTM, CDR2 ANQGSEA. With 4 bases removed from V and 11 bases from J, the gap between germline ends came to 20 bases. The CDR3 runs to 13 residues. Sequencing used immunoSEQ multiplex PCR; TCRdb keeps in-frame clones, though not all of them. There are roughly 700,000 clones in the sample; 74% occur only once, and approximately 1.8% lies in the top ten. V is TRBV29-1 and J is TRBJ2-5; D remains unclear. The sample taken for sequencing was memory CD4+ T cells sorted from blood. Noted subset: CD45RA-negative fraction. The receptor was derived from a woman aged 25-40 years in good health. DNA of the CDR3: TGCAGCGTTGCTGCCGATCTCACTGATGGGCAGTACTTC. Protein product: CSVAADLTDGQYF.